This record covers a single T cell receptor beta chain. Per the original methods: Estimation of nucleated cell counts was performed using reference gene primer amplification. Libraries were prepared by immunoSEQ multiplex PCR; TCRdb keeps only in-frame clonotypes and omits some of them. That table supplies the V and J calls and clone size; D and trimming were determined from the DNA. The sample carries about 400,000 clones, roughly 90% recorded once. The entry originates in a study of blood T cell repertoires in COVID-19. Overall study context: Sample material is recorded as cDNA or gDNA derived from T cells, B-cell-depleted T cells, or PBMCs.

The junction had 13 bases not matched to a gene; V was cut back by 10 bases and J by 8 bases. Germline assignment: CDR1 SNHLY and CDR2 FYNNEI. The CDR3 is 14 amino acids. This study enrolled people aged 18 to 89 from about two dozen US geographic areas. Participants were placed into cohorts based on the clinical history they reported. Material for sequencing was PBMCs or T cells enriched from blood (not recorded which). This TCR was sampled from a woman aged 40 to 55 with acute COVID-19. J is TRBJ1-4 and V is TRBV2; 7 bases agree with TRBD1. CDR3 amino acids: CATTDRLESEKLFF. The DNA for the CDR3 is TGTGCCACCACGGACAGGCTCGAGAGCGAAAAACTGTTTTTT.